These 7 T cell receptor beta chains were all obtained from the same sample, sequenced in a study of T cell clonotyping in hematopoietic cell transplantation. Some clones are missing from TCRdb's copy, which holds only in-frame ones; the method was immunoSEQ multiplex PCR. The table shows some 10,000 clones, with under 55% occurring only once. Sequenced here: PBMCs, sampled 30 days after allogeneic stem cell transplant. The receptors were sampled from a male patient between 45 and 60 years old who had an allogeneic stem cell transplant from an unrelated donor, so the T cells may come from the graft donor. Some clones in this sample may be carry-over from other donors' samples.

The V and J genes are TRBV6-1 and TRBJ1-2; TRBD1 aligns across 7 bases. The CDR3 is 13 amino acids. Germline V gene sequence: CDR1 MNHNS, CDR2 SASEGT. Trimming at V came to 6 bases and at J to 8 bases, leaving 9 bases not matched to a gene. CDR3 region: CASRPTGTSGYTF. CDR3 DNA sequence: TGTGCCAGCAGGCCGACAGGGACGTCCGGCTACACCTTC.

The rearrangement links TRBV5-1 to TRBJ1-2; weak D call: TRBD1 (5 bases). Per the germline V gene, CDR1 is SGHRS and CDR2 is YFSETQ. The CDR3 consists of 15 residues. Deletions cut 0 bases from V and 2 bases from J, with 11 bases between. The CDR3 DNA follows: TGCGCCAGCAGCTTGGTAGTATCAGGGAACTATGGCTACACCTTC. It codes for CASSLVVSGNYGYTF.

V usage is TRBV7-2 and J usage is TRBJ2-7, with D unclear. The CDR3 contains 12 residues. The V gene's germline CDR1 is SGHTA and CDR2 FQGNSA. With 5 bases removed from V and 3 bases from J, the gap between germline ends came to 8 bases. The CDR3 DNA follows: TGTGCCAGCAGCATTTCCAACTACGAGCAGTACTTC. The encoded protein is CASSISNYEQYF.

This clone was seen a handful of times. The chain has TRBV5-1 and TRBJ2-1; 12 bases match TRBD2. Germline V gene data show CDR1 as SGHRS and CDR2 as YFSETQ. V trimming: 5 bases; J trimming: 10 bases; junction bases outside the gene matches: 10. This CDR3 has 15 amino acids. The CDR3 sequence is CASSGLTSGRGEQFF. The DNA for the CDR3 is TGCGCCAGCAGTGGTCTGACTAGCGGGAGAGGAGAGCAGTTCTTC.

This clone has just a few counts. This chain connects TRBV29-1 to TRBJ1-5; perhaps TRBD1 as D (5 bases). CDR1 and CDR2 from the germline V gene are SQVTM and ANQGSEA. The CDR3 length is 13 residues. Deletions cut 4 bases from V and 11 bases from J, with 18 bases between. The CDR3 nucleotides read TGCAGCGTTGGCGACAGTTACCTGGGGGCCCAGCATTTT. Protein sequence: CSVGDSYLGAQHF.

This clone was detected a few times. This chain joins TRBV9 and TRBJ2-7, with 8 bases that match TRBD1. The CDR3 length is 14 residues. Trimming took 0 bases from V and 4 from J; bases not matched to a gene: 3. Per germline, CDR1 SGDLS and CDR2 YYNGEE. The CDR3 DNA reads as TGTGCCAGCAGCGTAGCAGGGGGCGGATACGAGCAGTACTTC. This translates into CASSVAGGGYEQYF. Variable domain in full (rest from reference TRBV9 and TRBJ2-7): DSGVTQTPKHLITATGQRVTLRCSPRSGDLSVYWYQQSLDQGLQFLIQYYNGEERAKGNILERFSAQQFPDLHSELNLSSLELGDSALYFCASSVAGGGYEQYFGPGTRLTVT.

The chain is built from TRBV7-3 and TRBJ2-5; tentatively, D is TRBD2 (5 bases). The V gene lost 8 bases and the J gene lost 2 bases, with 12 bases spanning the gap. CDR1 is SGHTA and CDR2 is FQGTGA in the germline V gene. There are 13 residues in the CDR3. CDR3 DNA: TGTGCCAGCTCCCGGGGTGGTCAAGAGACCCAGTACTTC. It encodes CASSRGGQETQYF.